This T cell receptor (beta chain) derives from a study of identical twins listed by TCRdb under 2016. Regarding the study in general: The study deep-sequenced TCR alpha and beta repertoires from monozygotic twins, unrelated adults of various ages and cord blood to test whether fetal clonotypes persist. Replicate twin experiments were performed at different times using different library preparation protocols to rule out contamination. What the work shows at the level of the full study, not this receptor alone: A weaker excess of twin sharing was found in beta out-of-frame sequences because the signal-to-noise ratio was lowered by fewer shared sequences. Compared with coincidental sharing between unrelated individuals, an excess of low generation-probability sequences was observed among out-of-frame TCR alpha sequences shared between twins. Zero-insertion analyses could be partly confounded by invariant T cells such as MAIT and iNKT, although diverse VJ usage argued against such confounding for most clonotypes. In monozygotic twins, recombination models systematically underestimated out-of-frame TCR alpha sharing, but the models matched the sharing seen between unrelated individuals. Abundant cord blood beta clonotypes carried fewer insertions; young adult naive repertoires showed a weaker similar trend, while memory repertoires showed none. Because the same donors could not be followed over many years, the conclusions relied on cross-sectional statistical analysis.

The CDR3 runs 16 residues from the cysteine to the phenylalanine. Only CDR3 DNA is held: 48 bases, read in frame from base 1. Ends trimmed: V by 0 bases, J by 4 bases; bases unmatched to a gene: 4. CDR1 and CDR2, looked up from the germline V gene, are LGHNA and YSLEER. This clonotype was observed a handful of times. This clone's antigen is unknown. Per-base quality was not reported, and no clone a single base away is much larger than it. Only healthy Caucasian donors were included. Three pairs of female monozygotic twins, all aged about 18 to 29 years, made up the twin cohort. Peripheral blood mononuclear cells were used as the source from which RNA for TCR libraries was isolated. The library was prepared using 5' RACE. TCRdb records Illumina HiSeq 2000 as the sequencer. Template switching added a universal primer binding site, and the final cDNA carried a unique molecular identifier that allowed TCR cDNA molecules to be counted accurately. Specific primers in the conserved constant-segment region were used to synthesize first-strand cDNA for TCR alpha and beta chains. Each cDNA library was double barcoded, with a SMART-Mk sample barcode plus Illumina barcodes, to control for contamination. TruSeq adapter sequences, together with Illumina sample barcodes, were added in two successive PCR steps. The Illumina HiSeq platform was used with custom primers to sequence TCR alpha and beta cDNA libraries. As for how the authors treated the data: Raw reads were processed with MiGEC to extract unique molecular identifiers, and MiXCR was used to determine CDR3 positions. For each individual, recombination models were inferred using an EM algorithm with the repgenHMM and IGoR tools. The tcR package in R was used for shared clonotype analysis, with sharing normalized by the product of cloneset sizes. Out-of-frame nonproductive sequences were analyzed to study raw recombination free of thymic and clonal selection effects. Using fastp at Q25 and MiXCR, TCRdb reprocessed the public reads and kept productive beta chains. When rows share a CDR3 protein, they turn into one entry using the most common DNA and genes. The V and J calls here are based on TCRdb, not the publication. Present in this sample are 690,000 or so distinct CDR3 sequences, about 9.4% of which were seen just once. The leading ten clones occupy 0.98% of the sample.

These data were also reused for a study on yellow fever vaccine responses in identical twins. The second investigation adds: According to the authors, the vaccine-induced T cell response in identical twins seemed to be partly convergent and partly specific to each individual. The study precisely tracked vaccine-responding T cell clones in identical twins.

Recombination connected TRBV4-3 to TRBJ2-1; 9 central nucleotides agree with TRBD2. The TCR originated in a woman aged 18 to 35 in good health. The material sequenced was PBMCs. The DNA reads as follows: TGCGCCAGCAGCCAAGAGGTCACTAGCGGGTACAATGAGCAGTTCTTC. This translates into CASSQEVTSGYNEQFF.